One and the same sample provided the 2 T cell receptor beta chains below, sequenced in a study of cytomegalovirus exposure and HLA in healthy donors. Use of 60 Vbeta and 13 Jbeta primers characterized the PCR. Libraries were prepared by immunoSEQ multiplex PCR; TCRdb keeps only in-frame clonotypes and omits some of them. Of some 190,000 clones in the sample, around three quarters were seen once. The sample taken for sequencing was PBMCs. Every receptor here comes from a woman aged 18 to 35 in good health and CMV-seronegative.

The CDR3 nucleotides are TGTGCCAGCAGCCCAAGCGGGAACACTGAAGCTTTCTTT. Translation: CASSPSGNTEAFF. The J gene is TRBJ1-1, the V gene TRBV4-2; D uncertain. This CDR3 region has 13 residues. The germline V and J ends were trimmed by 4 bases and 1 base, with 7 bases remaining between them. The germline V gene encodes CDR1 LGHNA and CDR2 YNFKEQ.

This clone has only a few counts. The rearrangement joins TRBV6-6 to TRBJ1-5; D is uncertain. CDR3 length: 13 amino acids. Trimming took 2 bases from V and 1 from J, leaving 3 bases between them. Germline V gene data show CDR1 as MNHNY and CDR2 as SVGAGI (reference sequence). In DNA form, the CDR3 reads TGTGCCAGCAGTTACATAAGCAATCAGCCCCAGCATTTT. Its translation is CASSYISNQPQHF.